This entry lists 13 T cell receptor beta chains sequenced from one sample in a study of tumor and adjacent non-tumor tissue in lung cancer (dated by TCRdb to the late 2010s). RNA was isolated from bulk unsorted tissue, and RNA quality was assessed with a NanoDrop ND-1000 and an Agilent 2100. For the normal lung samples, distant non-tumor tissue was collected more than 3 cm away from the tumor edge. Libraries were prepared through multiplex PCR. For sequencing, an Illumina HiSeq 2500 was employed. TCRbeta libraries were constructed through three rounds of nested PCR with primers (Table S4) according to protocols adapted from ARM-PCR. In-frame beta chains were kept once TCRdb had trimmed the public reads at Q25 with fastp and called clones with MiXCR. Merged by CDR3 protein, the rows form single entries marked with the most common genes and DNA. Within this sample are 80,000 to 130,000 distinct CDR3 sequences, with about 60% of them counted one time only. Less than 20% of the sample goes to the ten largest clones.

The sequencing sample was made of distant non-tumor lung tissue. The receptors come from a man between 25 and 39 years old with non-small cell lung cancer.

This clonotype occurred many times. The chain links TRBV6-2 or TRBV6-3 to TRBJ1-5; D is undetermined. The V end lost 6 bases, the J end lost 5 bases, and 8 bases lay between the germline ends. This CDR3 spans 12 amino acids. CDR1 and CDR2 (germline): MNHEY, SVGEGT. The CDR3 coding sequence is TGTGCCAGCAGGGAGGGTCATCAGCCCCAGCATTTT. Amino acid sequence: CASREGHQPQHF.

The chain is built from TRBV29-1 and TRBJ2-1, with 7 bases identical to TRBD2. This CDR3 region has 14 residues. The germline CDR1 and CDR2 sequences are SQVTM and ANQGSEA. CDR3 sequence: CNTSDLSSYNEQFF. The CDR3 nucleotides read TGCAACACTAGCGATCTGAGCTCCTACAATGAGCAGTTCTTC.

The CDR3 is CASSAGGGAYNEQFF. The CDR3 DNA is TGTGCCAGCTCAGCAGGGGGAGGGGCCTACAATGAGCAGTTCTTC. V gene TRBV18 combines with J gene TRBJ2-1; D may match TRBD1 or TRBD2 (7 bases each). V gave up 5 bases and J gave up 2 bases, with 13 bases separating them. Looked up from germline, CDR1 is KGHSH and CDR2 is LQKENI. The CDR3 runs to 15 residues.

This clonotype was seen many times. The rearrangement joins TRBV6-2 or TRBV6-3 to TRBJ2-3; 10 bases map to TRBD1. This CDR3 comprises 16 residues. Germline V gene sequence: CDR1 MNHEY, CDR2 SVGEGT. After removal of 1 base from V and 5 bases from J, the junction contained 6 bases not matched to a gene. The CDR3 region has the DNA TGTGCCAGCAGTTACTTCCGGGACAGGGGCAGAGATACGCAGTATTTT. This sequence encodes CASSYFRDRGRDTQYF.

With regard to this clonotype: Since a much larger clone is just one base distant, this may be a read error. V and J are TRBV24-1 and TRBJ2-3; the D gene is possibly TRBD2 (6 bases). V lost 4 bases and J lost 5, with 15 bases in between. The CDR3 covers 15 residues. CDR1 KGHDR and CDR2 SFDVKD come from the germline V gene. The CDR3 bases are TGTGCCACCAGTGAAACCGGGACGGGGGTAGATACGCAGTATTTT. Amino acids: CATSETGTGVDTQYF.

In its sample, this clonotype was seen many times. The gene calls are TRBV20-1 and TRBJ2-7, with D unclear. Germline V gene data show CDR1 as DFQATT and CDR2 as SNEGSKA (reference sequence). The ends were cut back, 0 bases at V and 5 bases at J, with 8 bases in the middle. CDR3 length: 12 residues. The chain's CDR3 is CSARDPQHEQYF. The DNA for the CDR3 is TGCAGTGCTAGAGATCCCCAGCACGAGCAGTACTTC.

On this clonotype: One junction end disagrees with the germline gene, perhaps due to a read error. The gene calls are TRBV12-3 or TRBV12-4 and TRBJ1-1; 8 bases are shared with TRBD1. The CDR3 loop spans 14 amino acids. DNA for the CDR3: TGTGCCAGAAGTTCCAGGGGGCTGAACACTGAAGCTTTCTTT. Its translation: CARSSRGLNTEAFF.

The chain recombines TRBV4-2 with TRBJ1-1, with TRBD1 identical over 10 bases. Germline V gene lookup returns CDR1 LGHNA and CDR2 YNFKEQ. This CDR3 is 19 amino acids long. V was clipped by 0 bases and J by 11 bases; unmatched bases: 21. The CDR3 DNA follows: TGTGCCAGCAGCCAAGAATCCCCGGACAGGGGGTACATGAACACTAAGGCTTTCTTT. This translates into CASSQESPDRGYMNTKAFF.

The chain is built from TRBV10-1 and TRBJ2-7, with D unresolved. The germline V and J ends were trimmed by 5 bases and 1 base, with 12 bases remaining between them. Germline loops: CDR1 WNHNN, CDR2 SYGVQD (reference sequence). CDR3 length: 14 amino acids. In DNA, the CDR3 is TGCGCCAGCAGTAGCAGTGTAGGGTCCTACGAGCAGTACTTC. Protein sequence: CASSSSVGSYEQYF.

Details on this clonotype: The conserved phenylalanine or tryptophan is not found at the CDR3 terminus, so this likely reflects a read error. The chain joins TRBV20-1 to TRBJ2-1, with D hard to call. Per germline, CDR1 DFQATT and CDR2 SNEGSKA (reference sequence). The CDR3 is 14 residues long. The CDR3 DNA sequence: TGCAGTGCTAGATCCGGATTAGCCTACAATGGGCAGTTCTCC. Amino acids: CSARSGLAYNGQFS.

The chain couples TRBV7-9 to TRBJ2-7; D is unclear. CDR1 is SEHNR and CDR2 is FQNEAQ in the germline V gene (reference sequence). CDR3 length: 13 residues. Trimming pared 5 bases from V and 2 bases from J, leaving 10 bases between. CDR3 protein: CASSRSEAYEQYF. CDR3 DNA sequence: TGTGCCAGCAGCCGCAGTGAAGCCTACGAGCAGTACTTC.

This clonotype was counted between two and nine times. The V gene is TRBV28, the J gene TRBJ1-2, with D possibly being TRBD1 (6 bases). This CDR3 has 14 residues. From germline, CDR1 is MDHEN and CDR2 SYDVKM. V was cut by 3 bases and J by 8 bases, with 16 bases left in between. CDR3 nucleotides: TGTGCCAGCAGTTTCAACGGGACACTGTTCGGCTACACCTTC. This encodes CASSFNGTLFGYTF.

With regard to this clonotype: At one of its ends the junction is not consistent with the germline gene, which may arise from a read error. The gene calls are TRBV6-1 and TRBJ1-4; no definite D call. The CDR3 has 13 amino acids. Germline V lookup: CDR1 MNHNS, CDR2 SASEGT. The CDR3 here is CASLAAANEKLFF. CDR3 coding DNA: TGTGCCAGCCTGGCGGCAGCGAATGAAAAACTGTTCTTT.